The 18 T cell receptor beta chains in this list originate from one sample, sequenced in a study of Ad26.COV2.S vaccination and SARS-CoV-2 variants. Treatment indicated: around 19 received Ad26.COV2.S at low or high dose, single or two shots; about five received placebo; per-sample allocation not given. Collection of samples fell on day 63 after the first vaccine or placebo injection. Sequenced by immunoSEQ multiplex PCR; TCRdb stores in-frame clones only, minus some. The sample comprises some 480,000 clones, roughly 89% of which are singletons, and 10% to 15% rests with the top ten. Sequenced material: peripheral blood, taken in a trial of Ad26.COV2.S vaccine versus placebo. The receptors come from a person between 18 and 59 years old who received the Ad26.COV2.S COVID-19 vaccine or a placebo.

Here the CDR3 DNA reads TGTGCCAGCTCACCGCAGGCTAGCGGGCGATTTTTGGATACGCAGTATTTT. This encodes CASSPQASGRFLDTQYF. This chain links TRBV18 with TRBJ2-3, with TRBD2 identical over 8 bases. V was pared by 3 bases and J by 6 bases, with 14 bases of the junction left unmatched. CDR1 is KGHSH and CDR2 is LQKENI in the germline V gene. The CDR3 runs to 17 residues.

The rearrangement uses TRBV30 and TRBJ2-2, with D tentatively TRBD2 (5 bases). Germline loops: CDR1 GTSNPN, CDR2 SVGIG (reference sequence). The CDR3 consists of 13 residues. The V and J ends lost 5 bases and 4 bases respectively, with 11 bases between them. CDR3 sequence: CAWALSGTGELFF. The CDR3 DNA sequence: TGTGCCTGGGCCCTAAGCGGCACCGGGGAGCTGTTTTTT.

This chain joins TRBV5-1 and TRBJ2-1, with TRBD2 identical over 12 bases. Germline V gene sequence: CDR1 SGHRS, CDR2 YFSETQ. This CDR3 region has 15 residues. After removal of 3 bases from V and 5 bases from J, the junction contained 3 bases not matched to a gene. The CDR3 nucleotides read TGCGCCAGCAGCTCAGGACTAGCGGGACACAATGAGCAGTTCTTC. Amino acids: CASSSGLAGHNEQFF.

V gene TRBV24-1 combines with J gene TRBJ1-6; D is undetermined. The CDR3 runs to 15 residues. The V end lost 5 bases, the J end lost 5 bases, and 12 bases lay between the germline ends. Germline CDR1 is KGHDR and CDR2 is SFDVKD. CDR3 sequence (DNA): TGTGCCACCAGTGCTCGGCAGCCGAATAATTCACCCCTCCACTTT. Residues: CATSARQPNNSPLHF.

The V call is TRBV30, the J call TRBJ2-5; 8 bases line up with TRBD1. The V and J ends lost 4 bases and 5 bases, in that order; junction bases with no gene match: 6. The CDR3 consists of 13 residues. CDR1 and CDR2 from the germline V gene are GTSNPN and SVGIG (reference sequence). For the CDR3, the DNA is TGTGCCTGGAAAGGACAGGGTAGCGAGACCCAGTACTTC. Translating it yields CAWKGQGSETQYF. Using reference TRBV30 and TRBJ2-5 for the parts outside the CDR3, the full variable domain is SQTIHQWPATLVQPVGSPLSLECTVEGTSNPNLYWYRQAAGRGLQLLFYSVGIGQISSEVPQNLSASRPQDRQFILSSKKLLLSDSGFYLCAWKGQGSETQYFGPGTRLLVL.

The CDR3 DNA is TGTGCCACTGGGGGTAGGGCCTATGGCTACACCTTC. Protein product: CATGGRAYGYTF. The chain couples TRBV12-3 or TRBV12-4 to TRBJ1-2; maybe TRBD1 (5 bases). This CDR3 is built from 12 residues. Trimming took 10 bases from V and 4 from J, leaving 13 bases between them.

V and J are TRBV9 and TRBJ2-3; D unclear. The CDR3 runs to 16 residues. V was clipped by 4 bases and J by 4 bases, with 19 bases between them. Germline assignment: CDR1 SGDLS and CDR2 YYNGEE. The CDR3 region has the DNA TGTGCCAGCAGCAATACCTTACTTGTAACGTCAGATACGCAGTATTTT. This sequence encodes CASSNTLLVTSDTQYF.

This clone was recorded only once. The genes are TRBV5-1 and TRBJ2-7, with a tentative D call TRBD1 (6 bases). Trimming shortened V by 2 bases and J by 2 bases, and 11 bases separated the two germline ends. The V gene's germline CDR1 is SGHRS and CDR2 YFSETQ. This CDR3 is 14 amino acids long. The CDR3 sequence is CASSLQGATYEQYF. The DNA of the CDR3 is TGCGCCAGCAGCTTACAGGGCGCGACCTACGAGCAGTACTTC.

The gene calls are TRBV9 and TRBJ1-1; TRBD1 matches 9 bases. Germline CDR1 is SGDLS and CDR2 is YYNGEE. The CDR3 consists of 14 residues. V was pared by 3 bases and J by 1 base, with 1 base of the junction left unmatched. CDR3 coding DNA: TGTGCCAGCAGCGGGGGACAGGGGAACACTGAAGCTTTCTTT. It specifies CASSGGQGNTEAFF.

The CDR3 region is CASSAPGENTEAFF. CDR3 DNA sequence: TGTGCCAGCAGCGCCCCAGGGGAGAACACTGAAGCTTTCTTT. The chain joins TRBV9 to TRBJ1-1; D may be TRBD1 (6 bases). V was shortened by 3 bases and J by 1 base, with 10 bases between the two germline ends. Germline CDR1 reads SGDLS; CDR2 reads YYNGEE. This CDR3 is 14 amino acids long. The full variable domain, with the rest looked up from reference TRBV9 and TRBJ1-1, is DSGVTQTPKHLITATGQRVTLRCSPRSGDLSVYWYQQSLDQGLQFLIQYYNGEERAKGNILERFSAQQFPDLHSELNLSSLELGDSALYFCASSAPGENTEAFFGQGTRLTVV.

With regard to this clone: An end of the junction does not agree with germline; a read error may underlie this. This chain connects TRBV3-1 (or the pseudogene TRBV3-2) to TRBJ2-4, with TRBD2 matching 11 bases. CDR1 and CDR2 from the germline V gene are LGHDT and YNNKEL (reference sequence). CDR3 length: 14 residues. The CDR3 coding sequence is TGTGCCAGCAGCCTCCCACTAGCGGGAGCCGTGCTAATCTTC. Amino acids: CASSLPLAGAVLIF.

This clone was found a few times. The chain employs TRBV27 and TRBJ1-5, with D unclear. Germline V gene data show CDR1 as MNHEY and CDR2 as SMNVEV (reference sequence). Trimming removed 0 bases at V and 6 bases at J, with 18 bases between. CDR3 length equals 17 residues. Here the CDR3 reads CASSLSRTRFGGQPQHF. The CDR3 region has the DNA TGTGCCAGCAGTTTATCCCGAACCCGGTTCGGAGGTCAGCCCCAGCATTTT.

The rearrangement links TRBV7-2 to TRBJ1-4; weak D call: TRBD1 (6 bases). The CDR3 has 14 amino acids. V lost 5 bases to trimming and J lost 8 bases, with 15 bases between them. Germline V gene data show CDR1 as SGHTA and CDR2 as FQGNSA. As DNA, the CDR3 is TGTGCCAGCAGCCCCGACAGGTTACGGGAAAAACTGTTTTTT. Its protein product is CASSPDRLREKLFF.

This sequence joins TRBV2 and TRBJ2-7; D gene unclear. The CDR3 sequence is 16 residues long. Per the germline V gene, CDR1 is SNHLY and CDR2 is FYNNEI. The V end was cut by 7 bases, the J end by 2 bases, with 21 bases between. The DNA of the CDR3 is TGTGCCAGCACGGGCCCCGGAGACGGATTGACCTACGAGCAGTACTTC. Protein product: CASTGPGDGLTYEQYF.

The chain combines TRBV18 with TRBJ2-7; tentative D call: TRBD1 (6 bases). V lost 2 bases, J lost 1 base, and 9 bases lay in between. Germline lookup yields CDR1 KGHSH and CDR2 LQKENI. The CDR3 is 14 residues long. For the CDR3, the DNA is TGTGCCAGCTCACCAGACAGGTTATCCTACGAGCAGTACTTC. It is translated as CASSPDRLSYEQYF.

Only one count was recorded for this clone. The chain is built from TRBV30 and TRBJ2-5; 7 bases align to TRBD2. The V gene's germline CDR1 is GTSNPN and CDR2 SVGIG (reference sequence). V dropped 0 bases and J dropped 5; count of bases not matched to a gene: 6. CDR3 length: 14 residues. CDR3 sequence reads: CAWSVDLGGETQYF. The CDR3 DNA reads as TGTGCCTGGAGTGTTGACCTGGGGGGGGAGACCCAGTACTTC.

The V and J genes are TRBV11-3 and TRBJ2-3; the match to TRBD2 covers 7 bases. CDR1 and CDR2 (germline): SGHNT, YENEEA. The CDR3 contains 15 residues. V was clipped by 0 bases and J by 0 bases; unmatched bases: 0. CDR3 residues: CASSLEGGSTDTQYF. CDR3 DNA sequence: TGTGCCAGCAGCTTAGAGGGGGGGAGCACAGATACGCAGTATTTT.

The chain links TRBV7-6 to TRBJ1-5; D gene uncertain. CDR1 is SGHVS and CDR2 is FNYEAQ in the germline V gene. The CDR3 is made up of 13 amino acids. Deletions cut 3 bases from V and 0 bases from J, with 3 bases between. As DNA, the CDR3 is TGTGCCAGCAGCTTGGATAGCAATCAGCCCCAGCATTTT. This gives the protein CASSLDSNQPQHF.